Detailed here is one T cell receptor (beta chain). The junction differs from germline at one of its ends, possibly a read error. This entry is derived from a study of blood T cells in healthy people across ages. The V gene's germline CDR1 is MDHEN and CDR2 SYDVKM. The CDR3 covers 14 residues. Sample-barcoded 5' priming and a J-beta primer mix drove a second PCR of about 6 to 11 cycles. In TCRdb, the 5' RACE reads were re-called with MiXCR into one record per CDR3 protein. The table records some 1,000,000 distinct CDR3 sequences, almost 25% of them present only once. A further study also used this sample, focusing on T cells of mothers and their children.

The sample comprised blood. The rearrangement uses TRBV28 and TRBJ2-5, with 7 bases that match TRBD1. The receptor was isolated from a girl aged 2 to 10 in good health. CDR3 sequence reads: CASSFALQGFEQHF. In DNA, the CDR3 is TGTGCCAGCAGTTTCGCACTACAGGGGTTCGAGCAGCACTTC. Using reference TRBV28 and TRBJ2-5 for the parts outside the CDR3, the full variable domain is DVKVTQSSRYLVKRTGEKVFLECVQDMDHENMFWYRQDPGLGLRLIYFSYDVKMKEKGDIPEGYSVSREKKERFSLILESASTNQTSMYLCASSFALQGFEQHFGPGTRLLVL.